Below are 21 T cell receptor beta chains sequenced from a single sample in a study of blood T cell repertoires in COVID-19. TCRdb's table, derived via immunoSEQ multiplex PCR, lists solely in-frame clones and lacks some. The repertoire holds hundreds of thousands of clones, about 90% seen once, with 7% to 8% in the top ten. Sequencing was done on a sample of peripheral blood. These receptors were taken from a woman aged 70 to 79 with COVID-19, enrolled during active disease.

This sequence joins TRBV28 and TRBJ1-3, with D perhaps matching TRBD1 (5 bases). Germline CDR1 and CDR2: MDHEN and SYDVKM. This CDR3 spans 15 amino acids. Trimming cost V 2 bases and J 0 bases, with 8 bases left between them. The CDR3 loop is CASSLIQGSGNTIYF. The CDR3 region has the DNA TGTGCCAGCAGTTTAATCCAGGGCTCTGGAAACACCATATATTTT.

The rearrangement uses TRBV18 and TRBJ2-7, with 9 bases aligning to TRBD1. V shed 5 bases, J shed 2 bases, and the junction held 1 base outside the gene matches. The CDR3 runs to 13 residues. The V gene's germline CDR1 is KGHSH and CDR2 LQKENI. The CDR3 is CASSGTGPYEQYF. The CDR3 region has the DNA TGTGCCAGCTCAGGGACAGGGCCCTACGAGCAGTACTTC.

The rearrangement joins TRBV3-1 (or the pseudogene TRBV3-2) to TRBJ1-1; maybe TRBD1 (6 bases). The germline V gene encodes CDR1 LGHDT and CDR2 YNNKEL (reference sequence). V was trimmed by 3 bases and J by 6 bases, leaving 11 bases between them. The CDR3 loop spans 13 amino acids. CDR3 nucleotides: TGTGCCAGCAGCCAGACCACAGGGTCTGAAGCTTTCTTT. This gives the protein CASSQTTGSEAFF.

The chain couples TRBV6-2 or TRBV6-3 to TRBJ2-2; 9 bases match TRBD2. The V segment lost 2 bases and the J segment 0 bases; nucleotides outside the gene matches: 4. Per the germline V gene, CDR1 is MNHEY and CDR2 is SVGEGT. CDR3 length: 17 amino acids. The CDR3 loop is CASSYSLAGSNTGELFF. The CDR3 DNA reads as TGTGCCAGCAGTTACAGCCTAGCGGGGTCGAACACCGGGGAGCTGTTTTTT.

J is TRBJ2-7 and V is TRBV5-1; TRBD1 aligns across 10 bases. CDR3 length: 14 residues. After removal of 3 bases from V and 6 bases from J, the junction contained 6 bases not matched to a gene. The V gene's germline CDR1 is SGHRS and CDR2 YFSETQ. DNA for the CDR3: TGCGCCAGCAGCTATGGGACAGGGGCTCGCGAGCAGTACTTC. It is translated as CASSYGTGAREQYF.

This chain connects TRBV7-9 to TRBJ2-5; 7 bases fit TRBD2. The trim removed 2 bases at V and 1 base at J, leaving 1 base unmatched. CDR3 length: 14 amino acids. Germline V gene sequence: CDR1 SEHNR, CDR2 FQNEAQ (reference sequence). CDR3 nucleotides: TGTGCCAGCAGCTTACGGGAGGTCCAAGAGACCCAGTACTTC. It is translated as CASSLREVQETQYF. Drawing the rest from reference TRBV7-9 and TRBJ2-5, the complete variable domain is DTGVSQNPRHKITKRGQNVTFRCDPISEHNRLYWYRQTLGQGPEFLTYFQNEAQLEKSRLLSDRFSAERPKGSFSTLEIQRTEQGDSAMYLCASSLREVQETQYFGPGTRLLVL.

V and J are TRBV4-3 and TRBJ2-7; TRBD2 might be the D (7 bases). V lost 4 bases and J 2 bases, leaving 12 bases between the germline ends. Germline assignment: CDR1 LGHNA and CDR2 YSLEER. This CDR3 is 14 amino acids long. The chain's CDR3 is CASSPSGGPYEQYF. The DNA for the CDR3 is TGCGCCAGCAGCCCCTCGGGGGGCCCCTACGAGCAGTACTTC.

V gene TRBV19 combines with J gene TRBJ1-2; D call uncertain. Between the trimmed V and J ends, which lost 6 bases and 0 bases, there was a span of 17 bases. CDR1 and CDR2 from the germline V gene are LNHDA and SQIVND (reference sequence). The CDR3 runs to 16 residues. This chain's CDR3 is CASRKSGKTTNYGYTF. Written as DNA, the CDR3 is TGTGCCAGTAGAAAGTCTGGGAAGACTACTAACTATGGCTACACCTTC.

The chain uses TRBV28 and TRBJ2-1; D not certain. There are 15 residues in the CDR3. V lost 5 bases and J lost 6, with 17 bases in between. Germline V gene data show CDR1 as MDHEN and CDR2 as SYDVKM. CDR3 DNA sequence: TGTGCCAGCAGTGTATTAGAGGCCCGTGGCAATGAGCAGTTCTTC. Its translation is CASSVLEARGNEQFF.

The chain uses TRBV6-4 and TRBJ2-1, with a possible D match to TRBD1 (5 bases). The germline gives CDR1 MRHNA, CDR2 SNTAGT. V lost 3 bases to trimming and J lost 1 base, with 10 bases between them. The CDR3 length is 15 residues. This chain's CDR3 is CASSESQGSYNEQFF. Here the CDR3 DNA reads TGTGCCAGCAGTGAAAGTCAGGGTTCCTACAATGAGCAGTTCTTC.

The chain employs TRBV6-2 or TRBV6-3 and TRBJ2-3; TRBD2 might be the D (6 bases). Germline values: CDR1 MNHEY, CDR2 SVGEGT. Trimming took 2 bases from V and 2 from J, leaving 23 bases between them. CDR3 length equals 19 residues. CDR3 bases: TGTGCCAGCAGTTACCCTTACGACGACGGGGGATGGTCCACAGATACGCAGTATTTT. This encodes CASSYPYDDGGWSTDTQYF.

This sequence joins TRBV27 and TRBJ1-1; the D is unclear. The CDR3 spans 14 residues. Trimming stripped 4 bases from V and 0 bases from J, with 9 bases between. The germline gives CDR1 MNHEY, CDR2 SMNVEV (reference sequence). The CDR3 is CASSSPGVNTEAFF. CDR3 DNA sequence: TGTGCCAGCAGTTCCCCAGGCGTGAACACTGAAGCTTTCTTT.

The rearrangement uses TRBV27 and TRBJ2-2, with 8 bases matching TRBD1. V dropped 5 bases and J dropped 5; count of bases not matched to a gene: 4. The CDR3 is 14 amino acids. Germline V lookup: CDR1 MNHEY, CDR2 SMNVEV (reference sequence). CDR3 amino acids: CASSRTGGTGELFF. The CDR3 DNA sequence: TGTGCCAGCAGTAGAACAGGGGGGACCGGGGAGCTGTTTTTT.

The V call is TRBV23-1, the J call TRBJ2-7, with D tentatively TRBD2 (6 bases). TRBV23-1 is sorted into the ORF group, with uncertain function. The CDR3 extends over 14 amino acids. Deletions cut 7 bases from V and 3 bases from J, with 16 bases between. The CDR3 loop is CASTTGVRHYEQYF. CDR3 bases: TGCGCCAGCACAACGGGGGTTCGGCACTACGAGCAGTACTTC.

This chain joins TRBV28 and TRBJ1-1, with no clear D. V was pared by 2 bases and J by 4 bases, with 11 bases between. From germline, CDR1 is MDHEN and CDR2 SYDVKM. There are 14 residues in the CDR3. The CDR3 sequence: CASSLGRGFTEAFF. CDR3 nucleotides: TGTGCCAGCAGTTTAGGGCGGGGATTCACTGAAGCTTTCTTT.

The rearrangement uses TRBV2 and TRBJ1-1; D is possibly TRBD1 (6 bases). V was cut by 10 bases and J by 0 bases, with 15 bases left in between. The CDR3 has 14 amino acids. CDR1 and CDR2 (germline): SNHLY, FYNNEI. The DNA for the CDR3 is TGTGCCACCGGGACAAACTCCTTGAACACTGAAGCTTTCTTT. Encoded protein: CATGTNSLNTEAFF.

DNA for the CDR3: TGCGCCAGCAGTGCGATGGGGACAGGGGGCAATCAGCCCCAGCATTTT. It yields the protein CASSAMGTGGNQPQHF. This chain connects TRBV10-2 to TRBJ1-5, with 10 nucleotides matching TRBD1. V dropped 4 bases and J dropped 2; count of bases not matched to a gene: 5. The CDR3 loop spans 16 amino acids. The germline gives CDR1 WSHSY, CDR2 SAAADI.

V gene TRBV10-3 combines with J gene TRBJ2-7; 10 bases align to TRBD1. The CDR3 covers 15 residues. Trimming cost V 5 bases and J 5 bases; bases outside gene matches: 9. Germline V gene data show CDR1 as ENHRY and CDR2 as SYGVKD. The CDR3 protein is CAISPHRDRGNEQYF. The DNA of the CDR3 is TGTGCCATCAGTCCCCACCGGGACAGGGGTAACGAGCAGTACTTC.

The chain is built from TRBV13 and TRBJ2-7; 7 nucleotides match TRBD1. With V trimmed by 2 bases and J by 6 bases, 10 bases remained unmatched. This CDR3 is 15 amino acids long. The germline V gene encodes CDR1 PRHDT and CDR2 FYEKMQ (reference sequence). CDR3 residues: CASSLFTTGFGEQYF. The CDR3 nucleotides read TGTGCCAGCAGCTTATTTACGACAGGGTTCGGCGAGCAGTACTTC.

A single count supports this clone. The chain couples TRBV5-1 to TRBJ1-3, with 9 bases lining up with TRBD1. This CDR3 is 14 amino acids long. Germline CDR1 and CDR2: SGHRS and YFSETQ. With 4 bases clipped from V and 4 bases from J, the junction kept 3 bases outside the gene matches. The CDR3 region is CASSITGGGNTIYF. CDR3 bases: TGCGCCAGCAGCATAACAGGGGGCGGAAACACCATATATTTT.

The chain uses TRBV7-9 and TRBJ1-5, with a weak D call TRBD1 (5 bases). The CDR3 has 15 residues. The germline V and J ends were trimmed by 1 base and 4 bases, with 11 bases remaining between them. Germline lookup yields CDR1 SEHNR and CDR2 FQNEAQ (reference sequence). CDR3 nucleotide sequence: TGTGCCAGCAGCTTAGAAGGGGTAGGGAATCAGCCCCAGCATTTT. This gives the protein CASSLEGVGNQPQHF.